These 22 T cell receptor beta chains share one sample of origin, sequenced in a study of CXCR3-negative and CXCR3-positive naive CD8 T cells. Libraries were UMI-labeled 5' RACE TRB cDNA. From the 5' RACE reads, TCRdb lists one entry per CDR3 protein and no DNA. This sample's table has over 100,000 distinct CDR3 sequences. The sample taken for sequencing was naive CXCR3- CD8+ T cells from blood. Documented subset: CD45RO-CCR7+CD27+CD95- naive CD8+ T cells lacking CXCR3 (TNR3-). The source of these receptors is a human donor in good health. Some clones in this sample may be carry-over from other donors' samples.

V gene TRBV7-9 combines with J gene TRBJ2-2; the TCRdb call, TRBD1, lacks DNA for checking. This CDR3 region has 14 residues. From germline, CDR1 is SEHNR and CDR2 FQNEAQ (reference sequence). CDR3 protein: CASVAGSNTGELFF.

The rearrangement uses TRBV5-1 and TRBJ2-7; TCRdb outputs TRBD2, but without DNA this stays unchecked. Germline values: CDR1 SGHRS, CDR2 YFSETQ. The CDR3 sequence is 17 residues long. CDR3 in amino acids: CASSLELAGEASYEQHF.

The V gene is TRBV5-1, the J gene TRBJ1-2; the TCRdb D gene call, TRBD1, has no DNA to confirm it. This CDR3 region has 17 residues. The V gene's germline CDR1 is SGHRS and CDR2 YFSETQ. CDR3 amino acids: CASSIRKETGVNYGYTF.

The chain joins TRBV7-9 to TRBJ1-1; TCRdb lists TRBD1, though no DNA is available to test this call. This CDR3 is 13 amino acids long. Germline V gives CDR1 SEHNR, CDR2 FQNEAQ (reference sequence). CDR3 loop: CASSTGRVTEAFF.

The chain uses TRBV14 and TRBJ2-3; the TCRdb D gene call, TRBD1, has no DNA to confirm it. The CDR3 contains 15 residues. Germline V gene lookup returns CDR1 SGHDN and CDR2 FVKESK. The CDR3: CASSQDSWGADTQYF.

The CDR3 is CASSFMVYGPSESGNQPQHF. The chain carries TRBV12-3 or TRBV12-4 and TRBJ1-5. This CDR3 region has 20 residues.

The chain combines TRBV5-1 with TRBJ2-1; checking the TCRdb D call of TRBD2 is not possible without DNA. This CDR3 has 15 amino acids. CDR1 and CDR2 from the germline V gene are SGHRS and YFSETQ. The CDR3 is CASSPSAVHYNEQFF.

The chain links TRBV7-9 to TRBJ2-1; TCRdb lists TRBD2, though no DNA is available to test this call. The CDR3 is 13 residues long. Germline V gene lookup returns CDR1 SEHNR and CDR2 FQNEAQ (reference sequence). The chain's CDR3 is CASSSYRSGQQFF.

V usage is TRBV20-1 and J usage is TRBJ2-7; the TRBD2 assignment by TCRdb is unverifiable without DNA. Germline lookup yields CDR1 DFQATT and CDR2 SNEGSKA (reference sequence). The CDR3 spans 14 residues. The CDR3 sequence is CSARPGLAAYEQYF.

The chain's CDR3 is CASSHQSGGRDEQFF. The chain combines TRBV3-1 with TRBJ2-1; TCRdb outputs TRBD2, but without DNA this stays unchecked. The CDR3 spans 15 residues. Germline CDR1 LGHDT, CDR2 YNNKEL (reference sequence).

V gene TRBV9 combines with J gene TRBJ2-2; TCRdb outputs TRBD1, but without DNA this stays unchecked. This CDR3 has 14 amino acids. The germline V gene encodes CDR1 SGDLS and CDR2 YYNGEE. The CDR3 loop reads CASSVSQAAGELFF.

The V call is TRBV29-1, the J call TRBJ2-2. Germline values: CDR1 SQVTM, CDR2 ANQGSEA. This CDR3 is built from 11 residues. The CDR3 is CSVEDLGELFF.

V and J are TRBV7-3 and TRBJ2-2; TCRdb selects TRBD2, and the lack of DNA leaves this call unchecked. Germline CDR1 SGHTA, CDR2 FQGTGA. This CDR3 comprises 15 residues. The CDR3 loop reads CASASSGGDTGELFF.

The chain uses TRBV5-1 and TRBJ2-7; the TRBD1 assignment by TCRdb is unverifiable without DNA. CDR1 is SGHRS and CDR2 is YFSETQ in the germline V gene. CDR3 length: 15 amino acids. The CDR3 protein is CASSLVGQGAYEQYF.

This chain connects TRBV4-2 to TRBJ1-1. CDR1 LGHNA and CDR2 YNFKEQ come from the germline V gene. The CDR3 is 13 amino acids. The CDR3 spells CASSQGVGAEAFF.

V usage is TRBV29-1 and J usage is TRBJ2-3. Germline assignment: CDR1 SQVTM and CDR2 ANQGSEA. The CDR3 covers 12 residues. CDR3: CSTWTSTDTQYF.

V and J are TRBV13 and TRBJ1-2. CDR1 is PRHDT, CDR2 FYEKMQ, per germline (reference sequence). This CDR3 is built from 15 residues. CDR3 amino acids: CASRQAPGGVYGYTF.

The chain combines TRBV7-9 with TRBJ2-7; checking the TCRdb D call of TRBD1 is not possible without DNA. Looked up from germline, CDR1 is SEHNR and CDR2 is FQNEAQ (reference sequence). The CDR3 extends over 13 amino acids. CDR3 protein: CASSLAGDYEQYF.

The chain employs TRBV29-1 and TRBJ2-2; the TCRdb D gene call, TRBD1, has no DNA to confirm it. CDR1 is SQVTM, CDR2 ANQGSEA, per germline. The CDR3 loop spans 15 amino acids. The CDR3 region is CSVERQEANTGELFF.

The chain combines TRBV7-3 with TRBJ2-1; absent DNA, TCRdb's TRBD2 call cannot be checked. This CDR3 comprises 16 residues. CDR1 and CDR2 from the germline V gene are SGHTA and FQGTGA. The CDR3 region is CASSSGLAGGVDEQFF.

The chain recombines TRBV27 with TRBJ2-1; lacking DNA, the TRBD2 call made by TCRdb goes unchecked. Germline-derived CDR1 and CDR2 are MNHEY and SMNVEV (reference sequence). The CDR3 runs to 13 residues. CDR3 sequence: CASSLLLRGEQFF.

This chain joins TRBV12-3 or TRBV12-4 and TRBJ2-7; TCRdb indicates TRBD1, and absent DNA this call remains unverified. The CDR3 consists of 12 residues. The CDR3 protein is CASSLGRVEQYF.